This T cell receptor (beta chain) stems from a study of shared clonotypes between healthy human individuals (TCRdb year 2020). Looking at the study overall: The cohort comprised a couple of women and a few men aged 18 to 49 years. For each donor, CD4 naive and CD4 memory were each given three plates, CD8 naive was given two plates, and CD8 memory was given one plate. The study deeply sequenced blood TCR repertoires of about five healthy adults to estimate repertoire size and the extent of clonotype sharing between individuals. To increase sequencing depth and limit assay-specific biases, TCR repertoire library preparation and sequencing were carried out by different laboratories using diverse techniques. Per donor, leukapheresis produced somewhere between about 0.94 and 8.9 billion PBMCs. Paper-wide results and their limitations: The genetic and exposure-history diversity represented was limited by the small number of donors. Compared with non-shared clonotypes, clonotypes shared by all four sorted-subset donors had higher generation probabilities. Sampling was restricted to blood, and TCR repertoires in tissues likely differ from the TCR repertoires found in blood. Naive subsets generally had larger estimated clonotype richness than memory subsets. Across several donors, about 5.2% of naive CD4, roughly 3.4% of naive CD8, 2.3% of memory CD4, and about 0.4% of memory CD8 clonotypes were shared. Pairwise subsampling indicated that sequencing depth was expected to affect the degree of clonotype sharing among donors. Rarefaction of sorted-subset datasets indicated incomplete sequencing despite the large sequencing depth.

CDR1 and CDR2 were assigned from the germline V gene (reference sequence) as SGHKS and YYEKEE. From the cysteine through the phenylalanine, the CDR3 covers 19 amino acids. The entry retains the CDR3 DNA only, 57 bases that are in frame from base 1. V has 2 bases trimmed and J has 1 base trimmed; junction bases matching no gene number 11. TCR CDR3 regions were amplified from genomic DNA by multiplex PCR using the deep immunoSEQ assay. For each cell subset, the extracted genomic DNA was distributed evenly across all wells of several immunoSEQ 96-well plates, and each plate served as one replicate. For sorted subsets, each replicate PCR was loaded with around 200 ng genomic DNA, equivalent to 32,000 or so T cell genomes. Purified libraries were quantified with a Qubit 3.0 fluorometer, sized on a Bioanalyzer 2100, and re-quantified with the KAPA Library Quantification kit. A separate single-read 150-cycle Illumina NextSeq 550 flow cell was used to sequence each immunoSEQ 96-well plate. On the study's bioinformatics: Because the immunoSEQ output held only junctional sequences and lacked quality scores, the filtering could not match the filtering applied to full-length reads. Sequences were annotated with PyIR, a Python wrapper for IgBLAST v1.9, and V/J genes and CDR3 were assigned using IMGT germline references. Reads were filtered out if the reads had weak V/J assignments (E-value above 1e-6), no CDR3, stop codons, out-of-frame junctions, or ambiguous translated residues. A V3J clonotype was defined by an identical inferred V gene, J gene, and CDR3 amino acid sequence. To compute the percentage overlap between repertoires, the number of shared unique clonotypes was divided by the size of the smaller repertoire. Richness of each repertoire was evaluated using RTK rarefaction, the Chao1 estimator, and Recon v2.1 estimates of unobserved clonotypes. OLGA was used to compute generation probabilities for all TCRbeta clonotypes that the gDNA method yielded from a few donors. In TCRdb, the immuneACCESS table is reduced to in-frame sequences with V and J assigned. These tables do not hold every clone; where another copy was compared, an unresolved V gene accounts for under half, and the others remain unexplained. V and J calls and clone size are given by that table; D and trimming were obtained from the DNA. The sample profile shows about 2.2 million clones; just over 90% of them were found once. The top ten clones comprise 1.5% to 2% of the sample.

CD8 naive samples consisted of CD45RO-negative cells that were positively selected for CCR7, yielding a CD45RA+CCR7+ population without TemRA cells. The donors were healthy, HIV-negative adults with no recently reported acute infections or vaccinations. Every donor was a Caucasian adult living in Nashville, Tennessee, USA. Blood was obtained by leukapheresis, after which PBMCs were separated by Ficoll-Histopaque density gradient centrifugation and cryopreserved in liquid nitrogen vapor phase. Analytical flow cytometry was used to check the purity and quantity of every magnetically sorted T cell population. From each sorted fraction, genomic DNA was isolated and quantified by UV absorbance on a Nanodrop 2000c. Worth noting for this clone: Its antigen target is currently unknown. Base-call qualities are not available, and no considerably larger clone is one nucleotide away.

The receptor was derived from a young man in good health. Some clones in this sample may be carry-over from other donors' samples. The specimen was naive CD8+ T cells from PBMCs. Sample cell subset or site, as interpreted from the label and publication: CD45RA+CCR7+. The rearrangement combines TRBV5-5 with TRBJ2-7; 14 of the junction bases match TRBD2. The sequenced DNA: TGTGCCAGCAGCTTATCCGGGACTAGCGGGAGAGGGGAATCCTACGAGCAGTACTTC. Its protein product is CASSLSGTSGRGESYEQYF.